The T cell receptor (beta chain) described here comes from a study of blood T cell repertoires in COVID-19. Study details: The United States, Italy and Spain were the sources of the acute and convalescent COVID-19 samples. T cells, B-cell-depleted T cells, or PBMCs provided the cDNA or gDNA that served as material.

Per germline, CDR1 SGHRS and CDR2 YFSETQ. The CDR3 has 13 amino acids. The junction had 6 bases not matched to a gene; V was cut back by 0 bases and J by 10 bases. Authors' methods: Quantification of nucleated cells was approximated via reference gene primer amplification. Using immunoSEQ multiplex PCR, the repertoire was profiled, and TCRdb retains in-frame clones only, with some absent. The DNA gave D and trimming, while V, J and clone size come from that table. The sample holds about 83,000 clones, around nine tenths seen once. This receptor was taken from an elderly man with active or convalescent COVID-19. The V gene is TRBV5-1, the J gene TRBJ1-2; TRBD1 matches at 7 bases. The sequenced material came from peripheral blood. CDR3 in amino acids: CASSLGQGVVYTF. The CDR3 bases are TGCGCCAGCAGCTTGGGGCAGGGGGTAGTCTACACCTTC.